This T cell receptor (beta chain) was documented in a study of T cells expressing NK-cell markers. TCRdb reprocessed the 5' RACE reads and keeps a single row for each CDR3 protein, giving no DNA. The sample has approximately 150,000 distinct CDR3 sequences; the top ten hold less than 20%. Sample: blood T cells: a sorted CD56 or NKG2C T cell subset, CD4+ or CD8+ T cells, or bulk PBMC T cells (not recorded which). The receptor was derived from a woman aged 18 to 69 in good health.

CDR3 protein: CASSQGMQETQYF. The chain employs TRBV4-2 and TRBJ2-5. The CDR3 consists of 13 residues. Looked up from germline, CDR1 is LGHNA and CDR2 is YNFKEQ.